This T cell receptor beta chain was profiled in a study of blood T cell repertoires in COVID-19. The assay was immunoSEQ multiplex PCR, and TCRdb's table has in-frame clones only and misses some. Here the sample spans some 170,000 clones, roughly four fifths being singletons. Germline CDR1 reads SGHRS; CDR2 reads YFSETQ. This CDR3 spans 12 amino acids. The V end was cut by 5 bases, the J end by 7 bases, with 10 bases between. Sequenced: peripheral blood. The chain employs TRBV5-1 and TRBJ2-1, with D possibly being TRBD2 (6 bases). The receptor comes from a man aged 55 to 70 with active or convalescent COVID-19. The CDR3: CASRRESNEQFF. CDR3 sequence (DNA): TGCGCCAGCAGACGGGAGTCGAATGAGCAGTTCTTC.